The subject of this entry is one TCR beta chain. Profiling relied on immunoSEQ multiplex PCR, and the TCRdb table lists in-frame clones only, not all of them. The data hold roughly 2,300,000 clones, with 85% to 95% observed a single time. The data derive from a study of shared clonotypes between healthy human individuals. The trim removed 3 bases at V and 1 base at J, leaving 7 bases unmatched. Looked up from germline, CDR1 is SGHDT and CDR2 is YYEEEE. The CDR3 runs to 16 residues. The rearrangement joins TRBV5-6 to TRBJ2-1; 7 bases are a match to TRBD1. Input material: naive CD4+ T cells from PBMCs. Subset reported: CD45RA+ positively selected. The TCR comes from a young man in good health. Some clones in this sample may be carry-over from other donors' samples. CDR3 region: CASSSNRGVSYNEQFF. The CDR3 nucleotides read TGTGCCAGCAGCTCAAACAGGGGAGTATCCTACAATGAGCAGTTCTTC.